This T cell receptor (beta chain) was observed in a study of shared clonotypes between healthy human individuals. The V gene lost 5 bases and the J gene lost 2 bases, with 18 bases spanning the gap. This CDR3 is built from 16 residues. Looked up from germline, CDR1 is SGHTA and CDR2 is FQGTGA. TCRdb keeps only in-frame clones here, not all; method: immunoSEQ multiplex PCR. Of around 530,000 clones in the sample, roughly 79% were seen once. Those who donated, Caucasian adults without exception, all lived in Nashville, Tennessee. The sample was PBMCs. The receptor comes from a woman in her forties in good health. Some clones in this sample may be carry-over from other donors' samples. The chain is built from TRBV7-3 and TRBJ2-5; weak D call: TRBD2 (7 bases). The CDR3 here is CASSQQTGRGQETQYF. The DNA for the CDR3 is TGTGCCAGCAGCCAACAAACAGGGAGGGGGCAAGAGACCCAGTACTTC.